This TCR beta chain was recorded in a study of blood T cell repertoires in COVID-19. Whole-study context: The samples span acute and convalescent COVID-19 from the United States, Italy and Spain. In each case, the material was cDNA or gDNA derived from T cells, B-cell-depleted T cells, or PBMCs.

CDR3 size: 15 residues. With 10 bases clipped from V and 4 bases from J, the junction kept 7 bases outside the gene matches. Germline CDR1 reads ENHRY; CDR2 reads SYGVKD. Per the original methods: Amplifying reference gene primers gave estimates of nucleated cell counts. Repertoires were generated with immunoSEQ multiplex PCR, while TCRdb's copy carries only in-frame clones and drops some. The V and J calls and clone size were taken over from that table, and D and trimming were inferred from the DNA. The sample has 90,000 to 120,000 clones, approximately 70% seen once; the top ten hold less than 2%. This TCR derives from a woman aged 40 to 50 with acute or convalescent COVID-19. Sequenced: peripheral blood. V is TRBV10-3 and J is TRBJ2-6; 10 positions agree with TRBD2. This chain's CDR3 is CATLAGDGGANVLTF. CDR3 nucleotides: TGTGCCACCCTAGCGGGGGACGGAGGGGCCAACGTCCTGACTTTC.